This T cell receptor beta chain emerged from a study of cytomegalovirus exposure and HLA in healthy donors. The study's findings and limits: A few of the chains that were CMV-associated were confirmed in vitro to be specific for CMV antigens. It was taken for granted in presence/absence analyses that sequencing depth across donors was roughly uniform.

As to this clone: Its target is not known.

Germline CDR1 SNHLY, CDR2 FYNNEI. CDR3 length equals 13 residues. The V segment lost 7 bases and the J segment 6 bases; nucleotides outside the gene matches: 6. Donors were nominally healthy when sampled, though unrecorded immune exposures were likely. The PCR was carried out with 60 Vbeta primers and 13 Jbeta primers. Some clones are missing from TCRdb's copy, which holds only in-frame ones; the method was immunoSEQ multiplex PCR. Here the sample spans about 180,000 clones, 60% to 80% being singletons. V is TRBV2 and J is TRBJ2-7; TRBD2 matches at 10 bases. This clonotype was obtained from a man in his sixties in good health and CMV-seronegative. Sequenced material: PBMCs. The DNA of the CDR3 is TGTGCCAGCACCGGAGCGGGAGGGCCCGAGCAGTACTTC. Its protein product is CASTGAGGPEQYF.